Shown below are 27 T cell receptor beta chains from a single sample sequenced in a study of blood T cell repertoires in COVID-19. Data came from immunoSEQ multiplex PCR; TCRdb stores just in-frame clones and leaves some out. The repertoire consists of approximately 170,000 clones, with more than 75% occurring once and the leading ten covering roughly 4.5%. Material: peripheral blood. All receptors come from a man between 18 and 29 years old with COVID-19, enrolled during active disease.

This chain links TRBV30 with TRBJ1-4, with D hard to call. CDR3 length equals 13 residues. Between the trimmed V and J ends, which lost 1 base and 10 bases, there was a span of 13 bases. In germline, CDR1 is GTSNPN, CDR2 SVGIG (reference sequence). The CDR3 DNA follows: TGTGCCTGGAGTGATGGGAGGTTAGCAAAACTGTTTTTT. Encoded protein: CAWSDGRLAKLFF. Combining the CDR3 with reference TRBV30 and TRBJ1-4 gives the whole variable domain SQTIHQWPATLVQPVGSPLSLECTVEGTSNPNLYWYRQAAGRGLQLLFYSVGIGQISSEVPQNLSASRPQDRQFILSSKKLLLSDSGFYLCAWSDGRLAKLFFGSGTQLSVL.

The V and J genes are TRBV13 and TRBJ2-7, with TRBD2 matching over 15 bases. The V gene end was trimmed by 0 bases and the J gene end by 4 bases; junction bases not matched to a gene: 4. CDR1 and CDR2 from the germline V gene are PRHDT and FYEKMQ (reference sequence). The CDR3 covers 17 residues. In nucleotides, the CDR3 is TGTGCCAGCAGCTTAGGGCGGGGACTAGCGGGAGGTTACGAGCAGTACTTC. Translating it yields CASSLGRGLAGGYEQYF.

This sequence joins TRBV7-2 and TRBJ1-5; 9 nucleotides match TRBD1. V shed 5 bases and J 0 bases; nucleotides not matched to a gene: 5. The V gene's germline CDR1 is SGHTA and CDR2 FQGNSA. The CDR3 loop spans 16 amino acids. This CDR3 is CASSQTGGPSNQPQHF. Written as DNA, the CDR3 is TGTGCCAGCAGCCAGACAGGGGGGCCTAGCAATCAGCCCCAGCATTTT.

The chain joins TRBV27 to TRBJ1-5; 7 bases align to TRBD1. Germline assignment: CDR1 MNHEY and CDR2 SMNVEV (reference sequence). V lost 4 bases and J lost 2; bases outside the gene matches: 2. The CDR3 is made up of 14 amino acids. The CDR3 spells CASSSGQGNQPQHF. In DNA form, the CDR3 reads TGTGCCAGCAGTTCAGGACAGGGCAATCAGCCCCAGCATTTT.

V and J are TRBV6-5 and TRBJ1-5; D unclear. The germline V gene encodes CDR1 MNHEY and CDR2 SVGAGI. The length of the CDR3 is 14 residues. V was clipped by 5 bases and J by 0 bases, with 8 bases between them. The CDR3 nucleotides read TGTGCCAGCAGTCCCGGGATTAGCAATCAGCCCCAGCATTTT. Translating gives CASSPGISNQPQHF.

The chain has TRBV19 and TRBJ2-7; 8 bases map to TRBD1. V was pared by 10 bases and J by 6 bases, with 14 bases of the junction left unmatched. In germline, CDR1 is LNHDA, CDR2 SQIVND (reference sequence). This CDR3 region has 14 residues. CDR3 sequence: CATADRGYPLEQYF. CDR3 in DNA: TGTGCCACTGCCGACAGGGGATACCCTCTCGAGCAGTACTTC.

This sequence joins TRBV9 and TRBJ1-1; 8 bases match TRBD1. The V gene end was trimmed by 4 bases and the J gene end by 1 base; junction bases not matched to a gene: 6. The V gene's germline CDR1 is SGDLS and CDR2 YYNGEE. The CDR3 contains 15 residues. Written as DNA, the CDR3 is TGTGCCAGCAGCCCTCACAGGGGGAGGAACACTGAAGCTTTCTTT. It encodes CASSPHRGRNTEAFF.

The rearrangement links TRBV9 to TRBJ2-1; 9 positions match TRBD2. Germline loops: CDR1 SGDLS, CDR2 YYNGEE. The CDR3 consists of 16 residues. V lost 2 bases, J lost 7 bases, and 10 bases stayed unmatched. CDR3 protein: CASSVSAGGPSNEQFF. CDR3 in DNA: TGTGCCAGCAGCGTCTCGGCGGGAGGGCCCTCGAATGAGCAGTTCTTC.

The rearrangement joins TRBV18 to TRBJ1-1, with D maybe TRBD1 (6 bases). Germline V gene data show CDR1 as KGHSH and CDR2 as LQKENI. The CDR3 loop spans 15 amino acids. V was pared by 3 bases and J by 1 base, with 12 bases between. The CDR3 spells CASSPVAGANTEAFF. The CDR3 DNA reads TGTGCCAGCTCACCCGTTGCGGGGGCGAACACTGAAGCTTTCTTT.

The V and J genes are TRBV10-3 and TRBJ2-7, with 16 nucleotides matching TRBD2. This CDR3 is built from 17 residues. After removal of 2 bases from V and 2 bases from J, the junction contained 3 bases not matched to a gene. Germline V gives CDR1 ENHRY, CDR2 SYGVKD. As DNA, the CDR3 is TGTGCCATCAGTGAGCGGGGACTAGCGGGAGGGGCCTACGAGCAGTACTTC. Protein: CAISERGLAGGAYEQYF.

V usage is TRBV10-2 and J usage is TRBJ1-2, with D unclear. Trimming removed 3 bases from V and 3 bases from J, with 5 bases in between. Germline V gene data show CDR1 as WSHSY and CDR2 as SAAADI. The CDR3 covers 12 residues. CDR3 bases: TGCGCCAGCAGTGACGGTGACTATGGCTACACCTTC. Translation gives CASSDGDYGYTF.

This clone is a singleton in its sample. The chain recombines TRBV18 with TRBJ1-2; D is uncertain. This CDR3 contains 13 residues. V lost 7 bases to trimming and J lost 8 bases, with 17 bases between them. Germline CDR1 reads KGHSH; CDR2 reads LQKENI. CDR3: CASLASLDGGYTF. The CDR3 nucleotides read TGTGCCAGCTTAGCCTCTTTGGATGGGGGCTACACCTTC. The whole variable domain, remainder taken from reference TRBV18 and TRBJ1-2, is NAGVMQNPRHLVRRRGQEARLRCSPMKGHSHVYWYRQLPEEGLKFMVYLQKENIIDESGMPKERFSAEFPKEGPSILRIQQVVRGDSAAYFCASLASLDGGYTFGSGTRLTVV.

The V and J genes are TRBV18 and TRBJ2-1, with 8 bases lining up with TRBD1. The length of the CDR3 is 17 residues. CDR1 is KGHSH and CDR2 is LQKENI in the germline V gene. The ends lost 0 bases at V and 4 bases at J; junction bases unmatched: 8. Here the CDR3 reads CASSPPRTGPRYNEQFF. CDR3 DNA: TGTGCCAGCTCACCACCAAGGACAGGGCCACGGTACAATGAGCAGTTCTTC.

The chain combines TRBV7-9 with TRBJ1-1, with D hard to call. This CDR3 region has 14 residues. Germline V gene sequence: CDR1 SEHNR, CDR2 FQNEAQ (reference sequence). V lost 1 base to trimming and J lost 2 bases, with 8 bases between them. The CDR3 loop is CASSLEPLNTEAFF. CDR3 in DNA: TGTGCCAGCAGCTTAGAGCCTCTCAACACTGAAGCTTTCTTT.

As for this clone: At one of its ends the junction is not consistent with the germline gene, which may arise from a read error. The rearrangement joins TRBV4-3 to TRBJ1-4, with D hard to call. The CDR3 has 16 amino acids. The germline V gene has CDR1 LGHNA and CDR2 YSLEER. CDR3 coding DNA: TGCGCCAGCAGCCCCGCCCCTTGGCCTACTAATGAAAAACTGCTTTTT. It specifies CASSPAPWPTNEKLLF.

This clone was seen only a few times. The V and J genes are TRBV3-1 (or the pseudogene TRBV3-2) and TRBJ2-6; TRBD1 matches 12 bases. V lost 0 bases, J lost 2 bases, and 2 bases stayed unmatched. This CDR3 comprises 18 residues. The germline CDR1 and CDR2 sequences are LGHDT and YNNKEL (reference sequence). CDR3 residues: CASSQDRDRGPGANVLTF. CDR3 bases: TGTGCCAGCAGCCAAGACCGGGACAGGGGGCCTGGGGCCAACGTCCTGACTTTC.

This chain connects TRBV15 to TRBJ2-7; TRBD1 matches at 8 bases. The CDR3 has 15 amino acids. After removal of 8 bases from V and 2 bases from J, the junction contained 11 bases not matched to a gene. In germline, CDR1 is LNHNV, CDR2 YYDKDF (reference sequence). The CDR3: CATSLSTGVAYEQYF. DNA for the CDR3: TGTGCCACCTCACTATCGACAGGGGTAGCCTACGAGCAGTACTTC.

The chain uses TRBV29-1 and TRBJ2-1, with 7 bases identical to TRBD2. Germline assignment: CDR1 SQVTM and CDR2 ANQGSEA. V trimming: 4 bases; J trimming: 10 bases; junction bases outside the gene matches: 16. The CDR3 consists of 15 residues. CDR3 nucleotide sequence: TGCAGCGTTGGACTCTGGGGGAGGGCTAAGGAGGAGCAGTTCTTC. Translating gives CSVGLWGRAKEEQFF.

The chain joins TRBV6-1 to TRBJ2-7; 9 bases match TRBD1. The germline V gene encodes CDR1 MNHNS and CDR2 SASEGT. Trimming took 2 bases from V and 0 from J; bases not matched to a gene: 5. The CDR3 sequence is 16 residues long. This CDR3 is CASSEIATGGSYEQYF. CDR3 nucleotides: TGTGCCAGCAGTGAAATAGCGACAGGGGGCTCCTACGAGCAGTACTTC.

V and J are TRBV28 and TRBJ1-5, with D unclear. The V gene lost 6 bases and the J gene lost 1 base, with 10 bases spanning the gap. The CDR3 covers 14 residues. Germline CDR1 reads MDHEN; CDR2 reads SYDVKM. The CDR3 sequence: CASSAGLSNQPQHF. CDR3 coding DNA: TGTGCCAGCAGCGCTGGGCTAAGCAATCAGCCCCAGCATTTT.

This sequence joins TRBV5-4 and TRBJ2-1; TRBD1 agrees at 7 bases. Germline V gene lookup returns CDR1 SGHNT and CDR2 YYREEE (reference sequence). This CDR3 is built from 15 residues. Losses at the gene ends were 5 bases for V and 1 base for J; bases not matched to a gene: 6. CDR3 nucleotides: TGTGCCAGCAGATTAGACAGGGTGTCCTACAATGAGCAGTTCTTC. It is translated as CASRLDRVSYNEQFF. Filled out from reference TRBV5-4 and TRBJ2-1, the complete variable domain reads ETGVTQSPTHLIKTRGQQVTLRCSSQSGHNTVSWYQQALGQGPQFIFQYYREEENGRGNFPPRFSGLQFPNYSSELNVNALELDDSALYLCASRLDRVSYNEQFFGPGTRLTVL.

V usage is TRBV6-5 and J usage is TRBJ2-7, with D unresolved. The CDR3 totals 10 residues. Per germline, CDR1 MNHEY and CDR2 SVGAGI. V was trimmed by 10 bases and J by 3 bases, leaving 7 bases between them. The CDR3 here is CATRYYEQYF. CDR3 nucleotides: TGTGCCACGCGGTACTACGAGCAGTACTTC.

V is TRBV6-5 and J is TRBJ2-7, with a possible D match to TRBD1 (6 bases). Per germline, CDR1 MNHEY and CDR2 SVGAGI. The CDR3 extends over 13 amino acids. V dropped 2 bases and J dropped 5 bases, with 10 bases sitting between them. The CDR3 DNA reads TGTGCCAGCAGTTACATCGGACAGAACGAGCAGTACTTC. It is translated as CASSYIGQNEQYF.

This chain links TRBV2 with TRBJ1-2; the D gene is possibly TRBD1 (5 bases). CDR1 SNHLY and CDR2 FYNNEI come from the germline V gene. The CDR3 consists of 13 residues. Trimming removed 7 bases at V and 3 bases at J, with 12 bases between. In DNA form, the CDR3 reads TGTGCCAGCACCGGTTGGGGCCACTATGGCTACACCTTC. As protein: CASTGWGHYGYTF.

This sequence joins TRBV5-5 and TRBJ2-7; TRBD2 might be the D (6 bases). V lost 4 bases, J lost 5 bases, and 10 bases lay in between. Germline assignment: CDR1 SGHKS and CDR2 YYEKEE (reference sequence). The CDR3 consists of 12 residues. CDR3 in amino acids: CASSGGTDEQYF. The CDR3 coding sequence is TGTGCCAGCAGCGGGGGGACCGACGAGCAGTACTTC.

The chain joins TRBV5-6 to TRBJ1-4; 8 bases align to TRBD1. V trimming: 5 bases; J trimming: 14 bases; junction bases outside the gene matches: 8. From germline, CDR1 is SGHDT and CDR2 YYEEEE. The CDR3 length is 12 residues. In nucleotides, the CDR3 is TGTGCCAGCAGTGCGGACAGGGTAATTCTGTTTTTT. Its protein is CASSADRVILFF. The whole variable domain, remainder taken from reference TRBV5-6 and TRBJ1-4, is DAGVTQSPTHLIKTRGQQVTLRCSPKSGHDTVSWYQQALGQGPQFIFQYYEEEERQRGNFPDRFSGHQFPNYSSELNVNALLLGDSALYLCASSADRVILFFGSGTQLSVL.

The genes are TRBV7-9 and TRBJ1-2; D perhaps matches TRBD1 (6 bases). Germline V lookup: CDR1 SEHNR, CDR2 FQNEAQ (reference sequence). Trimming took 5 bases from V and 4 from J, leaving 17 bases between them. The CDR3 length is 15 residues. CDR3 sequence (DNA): TGTGCCAGCAGCGCCTATCACCGGGACACCTATGGCTACACCTTC. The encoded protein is CASSAYHRDTYGYTF.